This is a list of T cell receptor beta chains from one sample in a study of CD8 T cells in ankylosing spondylitis. MiXCR was run by TCRdb on the 5' RACE reads, yielding one entry per CDR3 protein. Here the sample spans a few hundred thousand distinct CDR3 sequences, more than 15% being singletons. Source material: blood, either unsorted or a sorted T cell fraction (not recorded which). The receptors here all came from a male donor with ankylosing spondylitis. Each CDR3 is given with its conserved first and last residue. A D gene is named only where the DNA matches it firmly. Only some rows state a clone size, as once, few, many or a class for expanded clones.

>NA|TRBJ1-5|TRBV27|NA
CANPVPSDIHNQPQHF
TGTGCCAACCCTGTCCCATCCGACATCCATAATCAGCCCCAGCATTTT
>few|TRBJ2-3|TRBV20-1|TRBD1
CSAIPGNGTGDTQYF
TGCAGTGCTATCCCCGGGAATGGGACAGGGGATACGCAGTATTTT
>NA|TRBJ2-3|TRBV4-3|TRBD2
CASSQESRSWTSGRTDTQYF
TGCGCCAGCAGCCAAGAGAGCCGGTCCTGGACTAGCGGACGCACAGATACGCAGTATTTT
>NA|TRBJ1-5|TRBV20-1|NA
CSASAGNSNQPPHF
TGCAGTGCTAGCGCTGGTAATAGCAATCAGCCCCCTCATTTT
>NA|TRBJ2-7|TRBV6-1|NA
CASSEVPGSEQYF
TGTGCCAGCAGTGAAGTCCCAGGTAGCGAGCAGTACTTC
>few|TRBJ1-1|TRBV5-4|NA
CASSTDSLGHTEAFF
TGTGCCAGCAGCACGGACAGTCTGGGACACACTGAAGCTTTCTTT
>many|TRBJ2-7|TRBV5-8|NA
CASSLLDIRTQYF
TGTGCCAGCAGCTTGTTAGACATACGAACGCAGTACTTC
>many|TRBJ2-7|TRBV7-2|TRBD2
CASSTPGLAVRDEQYF
TGTGCCAGCAGCACACCGGGACTAGCGGTTCGGGACGAGCAGTACTTC
>few|TRBJ2-7|TRBV18|NA
CASSPVGDIGPYEQYF
TGTGCCAGCTCACCGGTTGGGGACATCGGACCCTACGAGCAGTACTTC
>NA|TRBJ2-7|TRBV4-1|TRBD2
CASSLAPNGRHTYEQYF
TGCGCCAGCAGCCTAGCACCCAACGGGAGGCACACCTACGAGCAGTACTTC
>NA|TRBJ2-7|TRBV7-2|NA
CASSLSGAQWDEQYF
TGTGCCAGCAGCTTATCGGGGGCCCAGTGGGACGAGCAGTACTTC
>NA|TRBJ2-7|TRBV2|TRBD1
CASSPPGTGRYEQYF
TGTGCCAGCAGCCCCCCCGGGACAGGGCGGTACGAGCAGTACTTC
>NA|TRBJ2-5|TRBV3-1|NA
CASSQAGAPMETQYF
TGTGCCAGCAGCCAAGCGGGGGCGCCTATGGAGACCCAGTACTTC
>many|TRBJ2-2|TRBV5-1|TRBD1
CASRGQGFTGELFF
TGCGCCAGCAGGGGACAGGGCTTCACCGGGGAGCTGTTTTTT
>NA|TRBJ1-5|TRBV27|NA
CASSLGAGVNQPQHF
TGTGCCAGCAGTTTAGGGGCTGGCGTAAATCAGCCCCAGCATTTT
>NA|TRBJ2-6|TRBV28|NA
CASSLGQGRAAGANVLTF
TGTGCCAGCAGTTTGGGGCAGGGGAGGGCGGCTGGGGCCAACGTCCTGACTTTC
>few|TRBJ2-2|TRBV24-1|NA
CATSAEWGTGELFF
TGTGCCACCAGTGCGGAGTGGGGCACCGGGGAGCTGTTTTTT
>NA|TRBJ2-5|TRBV20-1|NA
CSAFYGGGETQYF
TGCAGTGCTTTTTACGGAGGGGGAGAGACCCAGTACTTC
>NA|TRBJ1-5|TRBV6-2/TRBV6-3|NA
CASRMEGDGNQPQHF
TGTGCCAGCAGGATGGAGGGAGATGGCAATCAGCCCCAGCATTTT
>few|TRBJ2-5|TRBV20-1|NA
CSAEQGTKVTQYF
TGCAGTGCTGAACAGGGGACTAAGGTGACCCAGTACTTC
>few|TRBJ2-5|TRBV10-3|NA
CAISEIKETQYF
TGTGCCATCAGTGAGATAAAAGAGACCCAGTACTTC
>NA|TRBJ2-1|TRBV20-1|NA
CSARADNYNEQFF
TGCAGTGCTAGAGCAGACAACTACAATGAGCAGTTCTTC
>NA|TRBJ2-5|TRBV18|NA
CASSPTALTSGETQYF
TGTGCCAGCTCACCGACAGCTTTAACGTCCGGGGAGACCCAGTACTTC
>NA|TRBJ1-2|TRBV9|NA
CASSSPRTGYTF
TGTGCCAGCAGCTCCCCCCGTACCGGCTACACCTTC
>many|TRBJ1-5|TRBV4-1|NA
CASSQEGGNQPQHF
TGCGCCAGCAGCCAAGAAGGGGGCAATCAGCCCCAGCATTTT